This note documents a single TCR beta chain sequence. The CDR3 loop spans 14 amino acids. V was trimmed by 4 bases and J by 1 base, leaving 12 bases between them. Germline V lookup: CDR1 SQVTM, CDR2 ANQGSEA. This sample is part of a study of CD8+CD57+ T cells in acquired aplastic anemia. Genomic DNA constituted the template upon which TCR beta VDJ and CDR3 profiling was performed. TCRdb redid the calling of the reads with MiXCR, one entry per CDR3 protein. The data hold hundreds of thousands of distinct CDR3 sequences, with approximately 80% observed a single time. Patients chosen for sequencing had shown CD8+CD57+ cell expansion by flow cytometry.

The chain has TRBV29-1 and TRBJ2-3; TRBD2 is a possible D gene (5 bases). The material sequenced was sorted CD4+, CD8+, or CD8+CD57+ T cells (not recorded which) from PBMCs. This sequence originates from a human donor with aplastic anemia. For the CDR3, the DNA is TGCAGCGTTGTAGGACTGTCCGGCACAGATACGCAGTATTTT. This codes for CSVVGLSGTDTQYF.